A selection of T cell receptor beta chains follows, all from one sample in a study of blood T cell repertoires in COVID-19. The method was immunoSEQ multiplex PCR; TCRdb's version includes in-frame clones alone and lacks a portion of them. The sample holds a few hundred thousand clones, less than 90% seen once. Sequencing input: peripheral blood. The receptor source for this set is a woman older than 75 with COVID-19, enrolled during active disease. Both conserved end residues are trimmed from each CDR3.

j_call,cdr3_length,v_call,cdr3_aa
TRBJ1-2,16,TRBV4-2,ASSQDLDPRGLNYGYT
TRBJ2-2,12,TRBV7-2,ASSLAGATGELF
TRBJ1-2,13,TRBV19,ASSISGGLFDGYT
TRBJ2-2,14,TRBV2,ASREAGAANTGELF
TRBJ2-3,12,TRBV6-5,ASMTPGGTDTQY
TRBJ1-4,12,TRBV5-1,ASNSGQGGEKLF
TRBJ2-1,13,TRBV6-5,ASSRTPGGLGEQF
TRBJ2-3,14,TRBV6-2/TRBV6-3,ASSYASTSGLGTQY
TRBJ2-3,10,TRBV19,ASSPSTDTQY
TRBJ2-5,14,TRBV5-1,ASTPLGLAGQETQY
TRBJ1-2,13,TRBV5-8,ASSRTVHANYGYT
TRBJ2-3,14,TRBV28,ASSLVGGGNTDTQY
TRBJ2-1,11,TRBV5-8,ASSLERQETVF
TRBJ1-5,10,TRBV7-2,ASSLEGSPQH
TRBJ2-5,12,TRBV6-5,ASNPLAGQETQY
TRBJ2-3,12,TRBV10-3,AITQGGGIDTQY
TRBJ1-2,13,TRBV9,ASSQASGGGYGYT
TRBJ1-1,11,TRBV28,AAGRGMNTEAF
TRBJ1-3,13,TRBV29-1,SVITAANSGNTIY
TRBJ2-2,12,TRBV5-1,ASSNGQGIGELF
TRBJ2-4,10,TRBV3-1/TRBV3-2,ASSQTRGQQY
TRBJ1-4,12,TRBV2,ARIQNQGLEKLF
TRBJ1-5,14,TRBV6-5,ASSSTGTGYNQPQH
TRBJ2-3,18,TRBV28,ASSFSTFGLAGAITDTQY
TRBJ2-5,13,TRBV7-9,ASSLGTSQQETQY
TRBJ1-2,15,TRBV10-2,ASRDNRQRLHSYGYT
TRBJ2-5,11,TRBV28,ASSFPYFETQY
TRBJ1-2,11,TRBV19,ASRRGGEYGYT
TRBJ2-1,13,TRBV6-4,ASSGEGRTGLEQF
TRBJ1-1,13,TRBV3-1/TRBV3-2,ASSQDNRENTEAF
TRBJ1-1,12,TRBV18,ASSPDRGNTEAF
TRBJ2-7,14,TRBV28,ASRYTGTGNLYEQY
TRBJ2-5,14,TRBV5-4,ASSLEGTGAKETQY
TRBJ1-2,14,TRBV19,ASSTPLTGAVSGYT
TRBJ1-1,15,TRBV5-6,ASSSYYLGGEDDEAF
TRBJ2-7,12,TRBV7-8,ASTTQAGGLEQY
TRBJ1-2,11,TRBV5-4,ASSLDGSSGYT
TRBJ2-3,13,TRBV19,ASSIGARETDTQY
TRBJ1-1,13,TRBV28,ASSTGTAPDTEAF
TRBJ1-1,11,TRBV29-1,SVGGSGGTEAF
TRBJ2-2,12,TRBV9,ASSVLAATGELF
TRBJ1-3,13,TRBV5-1,ASSFQGAKENTIY